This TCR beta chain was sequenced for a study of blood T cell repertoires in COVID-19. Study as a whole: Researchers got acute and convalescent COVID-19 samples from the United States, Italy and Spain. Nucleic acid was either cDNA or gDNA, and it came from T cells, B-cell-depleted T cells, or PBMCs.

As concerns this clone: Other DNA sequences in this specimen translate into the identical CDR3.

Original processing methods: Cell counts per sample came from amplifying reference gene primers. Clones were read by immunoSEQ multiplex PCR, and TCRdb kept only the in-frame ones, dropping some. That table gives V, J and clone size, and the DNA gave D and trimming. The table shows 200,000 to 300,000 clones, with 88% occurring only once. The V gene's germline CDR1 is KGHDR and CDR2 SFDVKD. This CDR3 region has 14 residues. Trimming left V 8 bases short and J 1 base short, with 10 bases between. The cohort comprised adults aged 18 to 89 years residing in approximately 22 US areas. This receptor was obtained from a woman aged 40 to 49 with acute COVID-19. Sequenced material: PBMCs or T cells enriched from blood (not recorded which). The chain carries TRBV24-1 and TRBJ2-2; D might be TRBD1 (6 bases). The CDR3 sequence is CATTPGQNTGELFF. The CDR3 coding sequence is TGTGCCACCACCCCGGGACAGAACACCGGGGAGCTGTTTTTT.